The next 10 T cell receptor beta chains were all read from a single sample in a study of T cells after somatic rescue of genetic block. Measured with immunoSEQ multiplex PCR; TCRdb has only the in-frame clones, and not every one. The data contain fewer than 15,000 clones, roughly 72% of them seen just once; the ten biggest clones take up around 21%. The sample taken for sequencing was peripheral blood mononuclear cells (PBMCs). These receptors were collected from a boy younger than 18.

The chain employs TRBV7-9 and TRBJ2-5; 8 nucleotides match TRBD1. CDR1 and CDR2 from the germline V gene are SEHNR and FQNEAQ (reference sequence). The CDR3 runs 15 residues. V gave up 4 bases and J gave up 3 bases; unmatched junction bases: 7. CDR3 DNA sequence: TGTGCCAGCAGCTCTCCGGGACAGGAGAAAGAGACCCAGTACTTC. This translates into CASSSPGQEKETQYF. The variable domain in full, completed from reference TRBV7-9 and TRBJ2-5, reads DTGVSQNPRHKITKRGQNVTFRCDPISEHNRLYWYRQTLGQGPEFLTYFQNEAQLEKSRLLSDRFSAERPKGSFSTLEIQRTEQGDSAMYLCASSSPGQEKETQYFGPGTRLLVL.

This sequence joins TRBV30 and TRBJ2-2, with D tentatively TRBD1 (6 bases). Germline V gives CDR1 GTSNPN, CDR2 SVGIG (reference sequence). Trimming stripped 0 bases from V and 5 bases from J, with 13 bases between. CDR3 length: 15 residues. As DNA, the CDR3 is TGTGCCTGGAGTGTAATGGGGGCGAGGACCGGGGAGCTGTTTTTT. It codes for CAWSVMGARTGELFF.

The chain employs TRBV28 and TRBJ1-1; the D is unclear. CDR1 is MDHEN and CDR2 is SYDVKM in the germline V gene. Trimming left V 2 bases short and J 4 bases short, with 17 bases between. This CDR3 spans 16 amino acids. Here the CDR3 reads CASSLDPSGASTEAFF. The CDR3 coding sequence is TGTGCCAGCAGTTTAGATCCTTCAGGCGCGTCCACTGAAGCTTTCTTT. Complete variable domain (other parts from reference TRBV28 and TRBJ1-1): DVKVTQSSRYLVKRTGEKVFLECVQDMDHENMFWYRQDPGLGLRLIYFSYDVKMKEKGDIPEGYSVSREKKERFSLILESASTNQTSMYLCASSLDPSGASTEAFFGQGTRLTVV.

The chain recombines TRBV19 with TRBJ2-1; a weak D match, TRBD2 (5 bases). Germline values: CDR1 LNHDA, CDR2 SQIVND (reference sequence). Trimming removed 6 bases from V and 5 bases from J, with 29 bases in between. The CDR3 sequence is 19 residues long. DNA of the CDR3: TGTGCCAGTAGACCCGGTTGGTTCCCTATAGCGAAGTTAAACAATGAGCAGTTCTTC. Residues: CASRPGWFPIAKLNNEQFF.

The chain recombines TRBV5-6 with TRBJ1-6, with D hard to call. The CDR3 contains 18 residues. Germline V CDR1 and CDR2: SGHDT, YYEEEE. Trimming took 4 bases from V and 0 from J, leaving 17 bases between them. CDR3 region: CASSPLRDVRSYNSPLHF. The CDR3 DNA reads as TGTGCCAGCAGCCCCCTGCGTGACGTTCGCTCCTATAATTCACCCCTCCACTTT.

The rearrangement joins TRBV9 to TRBJ1-2; 9 positions match TRBD1. V was clipped by 4 bases and J by 4 bases; unmatched bases: 8. Germline V CDR1 and CDR2: SGDLS, YYNGEE. CDR3 length: 15 amino acids. The DNA of the CDR3 is TGTGCCAGCAGCACTTGGACAGGGGCGGCCTATGGCTACACCTTC. Translated: CASSTWTGAAYGYTF.

The chain uses TRBV28 and TRBJ2-7; TRBD1 is a possible D gene (5 bases). V was trimmed by 6 bases and J by 1 base, leaving 10 bases between them. CDR3 length: 13 amino acids. The germline V gene has CDR1 MDHEN and CDR2 SYDVKM. CDR3 sequence (DNA): TGTGCCAGCAGCTTGGCAGGGTCCTACGAGCAGTACTTC. Protein: CASSLAGSYEQYF.

This clone was detected only once. The chain uses TRBV11-2 and TRBJ2-4; maybe TRBD1 (5 bases). Germline values: CDR1 SGHAT, CDR2 FQNNGV. There are 13 residues in the CDR3. Trimming took 0 bases from V and 5 from J, leaving 5 bases between them. Here the CDR3 reads CASSLDRENIQYF. The DNA for the CDR3 is TGTGCCAGCAGCTTAGACAGGGAAAACATTCAGTACTTC.

This CDR3 is CASSPLPRTVSTDTQYF. DNA for the CDR3: TGTGCCAGCAGCCCCTTACCCCGGACCGTTAGCACAGATACGCAGTATTTT. The genes are TRBV5-4 and TRBJ2-3; D gene uncertain. Germline V lookup: CDR1 SGHNT, CDR2 YYREEE (reference sequence). Trimming removed 4 bases at V and 0 bases at J, with 18 bases between. There are 17 residues in the CDR3.

This chain connects TRBV19 to TRBJ1-3, with 7 bases lining up with TRBD1. The germline V gene encodes CDR1 LNHDA and CDR2 SQIVND (reference sequence). Trimming removed 5 bases from V and 0 bases from J; junction bases left unmatched: 7. This CDR3 region has 16 residues. In DNA, the CDR3 is TGTGCCAGTAGTCCCTGGGACAGTGGCTCTGGAAACACCATATATTTT. Its translation is CASSPWDSGSGNTIYF.